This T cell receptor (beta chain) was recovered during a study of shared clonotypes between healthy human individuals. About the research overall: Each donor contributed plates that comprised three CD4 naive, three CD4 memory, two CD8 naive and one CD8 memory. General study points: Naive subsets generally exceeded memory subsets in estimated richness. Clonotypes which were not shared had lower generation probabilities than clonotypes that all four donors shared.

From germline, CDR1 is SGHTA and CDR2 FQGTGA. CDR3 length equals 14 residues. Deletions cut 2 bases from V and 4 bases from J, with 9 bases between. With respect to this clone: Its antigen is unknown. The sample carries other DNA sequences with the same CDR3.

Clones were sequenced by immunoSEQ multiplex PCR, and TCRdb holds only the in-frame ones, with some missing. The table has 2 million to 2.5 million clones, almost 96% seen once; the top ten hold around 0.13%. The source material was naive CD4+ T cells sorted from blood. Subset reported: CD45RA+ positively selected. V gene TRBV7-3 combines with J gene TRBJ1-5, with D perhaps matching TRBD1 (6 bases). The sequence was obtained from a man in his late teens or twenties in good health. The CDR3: CASSLGGANQPQHF. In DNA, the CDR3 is TGTGCCAGCAGCTTAGGGGGGGCAAATCAGCCCCAGCATTTT. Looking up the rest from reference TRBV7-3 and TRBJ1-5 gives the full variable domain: GAGVSQTPSNKVTEKGKYVELRCDPISGHTALYWYRQSLGQGPEFLIYFQGTGAADDSGLPNDRFFAVRPEGSVSTLKIQRTERGDSAVYLCASSLGGANQPQHFGDGTRLSIL.